Reported below is one T cell receptor (beta chain). Its antigen is not identified. Between the trimmed V and J ends, which lost 4 bases and 6 bases, there was a span of 13 bases. Germline CDR1 SGHTA, CDR2 FQGNSA. The CDR3 contains 14 residues. This specimen belongs to a study of OX40 agonist ivuxolimab in advanced cancers. Study information: The study treated patients with ivuxolimab, an agonistic anti-OX40 (CD134) antibody. General study findings and limits: In CD8+ T cells, expanded clones were on average more numerous than in CD4+.

Baseline was the first blood sampling point, followed by cycle 4 day 1 and cycle 7 day 1. Data came from immunoSEQ multiplex PCR; TCRdb stores just in-frame clones and leaves some out. The sample includes 65,000 to 80,000 clones, 80% to 95% of them seen just once. The rearrangement links TRBV7-2 to TRBJ2-1; possible D gene TRBD2, 6 bases. The TCR was taken from an adult with an advanced solid tumor such as melanoma, head and neck, liver or kidney cancer. The sample in question was CD4+ or CD8+ T cells sorted from blood, obtained in a trial of the OX40 agonist ivuxolimab. CDR3 DNA: TGTGCCAGCAGCTCGAGACTAGGTGGCAATGAGCAGTTCTTC. It encodes CASSSRLGGNEQFF.